Each of the 6 T cell receptor beta chains below was sequenced from the same sample in a study of OX40 agonist ivuxolimab in advanced cancers. Measured with immunoSEQ multiplex PCR; TCRdb has only the in-frame clones, and not every one. Of tens of thousands of clones listed, more than 70% are singletons. The material was CD4+ or CD8+ T cells sorted from blood, obtained in a trial of the OX40 agonist ivuxolimab. Receptor source: an adult with an advanced solid tumor such as melanoma, head and neck, liver or kidney cancer.

V gene TRBV6-5 combines with J gene TRBJ2-1, with D maybe TRBD1 (5 bases). Germline V lookup: CDR1 MNHEY, CDR2 SVGAGI. The V end was cut by 0 bases, the J end by 10 bases, with 7 bases between. The CDR3 spans 12 residues. The CDR3 sequence: CASSYSGVEQFF. CDR3 DNA: TGTGCCAGCAGTTACTCAGGGGTCGAGCAGTTCTTC.

The chain combines TRBV5-1 with TRBJ1-1; no reliable D call. The CDR3 loop spans 15 amino acids. Trimming stripped 0 bases from V and 1 base from J, with 10 bases between. The germline gives CDR1 SGHRS, CDR2 YFSETQ. The CDR3 reads CASSLVSQTNTEAFF. The CDR3 region has the DNA TGCGCCAGCAGCTTGGTGTCGCAAACGAACACTGAAGCTTTCTTT. The full variable domain, with the rest looked up from reference TRBV5-1 and TRBJ1-1, is KAGVTQTPRYLIKTRGQQVTLSCSPISGHRSVSWYQQTPGQGLQFLFEYFSETQRNKGNFPGRFSGRQFSNSRSEMNVSTLELGDSALYLCASSLVSQTNTEAFFGQGTRLTVV.

The genes are TRBV6-5 and TRBJ2-1; D is tentatively TRBD1 or TRBD2 (6 bases each). The CDR3 has 15 residues. The germline gives CDR1 MNHEY, CDR2 SVGAGI. Trimming took 6 bases from V and 1 from J, leaving 13 bases between them. The CDR3 sequence: CASSDGGPSYNEQFF. CDR3 in DNA: TGTGCCAGCAGCGATGGGGGGCCATCCTACAATGAGCAGTTCTTC.

V gene TRBV19 combines with J gene TRBJ1-2; a weak D match, TRBD1 (5 bases). Germline assignment: CDR1 LNHDA and CDR2 SQIVND (reference sequence). The CDR3 is made up of 14 amino acids. The V and J ends lost 3 bases and 5 bases respectively, with 13 bases between them. CDR3: CASSMGVSPYGYTF. The CDR3 DNA reads as TGTGCCAGTAGTATGGGGGTTTCACCGTATGGCTACACCTTC.

The chain combines TRBV23-1 with TRBJ1-1; D gene uncertain. TRBV23-1 has ORF status, its function being uncertain. CDR3 length equals 19 residues. Trimming took 0 bases from V and 1 from J, leaving 21 bases between them. The CDR3 reads CASSQSNSVISPQNTEAFF. The CDR3 DNA reads TGCGCCAGCAGTCAATCGAATTCGGTTATTTCACCACAGAACACTGAAGCTTTCTTT.

The rearrangement links TRBV27 to TRBJ2-1; possible D gene TRBD2, 6 bases. This CDR3 is built from 15 residues. Germline loops: CDR1 MNHEY, CDR2 SMNVEV (reference sequence). Trimming pared 4 bases from V and 2 bases from J, leaving 12 bases between. CDR3 region: CASSSKGLTYNEQFF. The CDR3 nucleotides are TGTGCCAGCAGTTCAAAGGGACTGACCTACAATGAGCAGTTCTTC.